This T cell receptor (beta chain) was recovered during a study of blood T cell repertoires in COVID-19. Study in general: Samples of COVID-19 (acute and convalescent) were obtained from the United States, Italy and Spain.

Cohort placement rested on clinical history that participants reported themselves. Per the original methods: It was from reference gene primer amplification that nucleated cell counts were estimated. Sequencing used immunoSEQ multiplex PCR; TCRdb keeps in-frame clones, though not all of them. V, J and clone size derive from that table, while D and trimming were established from the DNA sequence. The sample has some 460,000 clones, about 85% seen once. This clone has just one count. The receptor was isolated from a woman aged 18 to 35 with acute COVID-19. Source material: PBMCs or T cells enriched from blood (not recorded which).

The CDR3 region has the DNA TGTGCCATCAGTGGTTCCGGGACAGACTACGAGCAGTACTTC. This translates into CAISGSGTDYEQYF. V usage is TRBV10-3 and J usage is TRBJ2-7; TRBD1 matches 7 bases. CDR3 length equals 14 residues. The J segment lost 3 bases and the V segment lost 4 bases, leaving 6 bases of the junction unmatched. Germline loops: CDR1 ENHRY, CDR2 SYGVKD.